This entry concerns a single TCR beta chain. The data originate from a study of control samples from healthy donors and cancer patients. Sequencing used immunoSEQ multiplex PCR; TCRdb keeps in-frame clones, though not all of them. The sample contains fewer than 200,000 clones, around 88% of which appear only once. CDR1 is MGHRA and CDR2 is YSYEKL in the germline V gene. V lost 3 bases to trimming and J lost 6 bases, with 17 bases between them. The CDR3 spans 15 residues. This TCR came from a woman aged 30 to 39 in good health. Sequencing input: blood. This rearrangement joins TRBV4-1 to TRBJ1-2; D gene ambiguous. CDR3 sequence (DNA): TGCGCCAGCAGCCAGTCGGTGATACTCGGGGATGGCTACACCTTC. Its protein is CASSQSVILGDGYTF.